This T cell receptor (beta chain) was recovered during a study of cytomegalovirus exposure and HLA in healthy donors. Study conclusions and caveats: In an earlier analysis, in 587 donors, most V segments appeared productive either ~87% or ~30% of the time.

The table lists this clone with a count of one. What it binds is not known. Germline-derived CDR1 and CDR2 are LNHDA and SQIVND (reference sequence). This CDR3 is 17 amino acids long. The V and J ends lost 5 bases and 3 bases, in that order; junction bases with no gene match: 16. PCR primers comprised 60 Vbeta and 13 Jbeta primers. Produced via immunoSEQ multiplex PCR; TCRdb's table is partial and in-frame only. The sample shows under 150,000 clones, about three quarters of them seen only once. This sequence joins TRBV19 and TRBJ2-7, with 7 bases aligning to TRBD1. Sample: PBMCs. The clonotype comes from a woman in her 30s in good health and CMV-seropositive. CDR3 sequence reads: CASSARDRNNLNYEQYF. DNA of the CDR3: TGTGCCAGTAGTGCCCGGGACAGAAACAATTTGAACTACGAGCAGTACTTC.